The sequence of this T cell receptor (beta chain) was determined in a study of cytomegalovirus exposure and HLA in healthy donors. Notes on the study in general: Among TCR beta chains, those listed as cytomegalovirus-associated numbered under 200.

Some clones are missing from TCRdb's copy, which holds only in-frame ones; the method was immunoSEQ multiplex PCR. The profile shows around 150,000 clones, about 90% of them singletons. Separation from the 666-subject first cohort characterized the approximately 120-subject validation cohort, to which the donors belonged. In its sample, this clone was seen once. Its antigen remains unknown. The V end was cut by 0 bases, the J end by 4 bases, with 9 bases between. CDR3 length equals 15 residues. CDR1 SGHTA and CDR2 FQGNSA come from the germline V gene. V is TRBV7-2 and J is TRBJ1-4; D gene unclear. This receptor was obtained from a young woman in good health and CMV-seropositive. Sample: PBMCs. The CDR3 region is CASSLAKTVNEKLFF. CDR3 sequence (DNA): TGTGCCAGCAGCTTAGCGAAAACAGTTAATGAAAAACTGTTTTTT.